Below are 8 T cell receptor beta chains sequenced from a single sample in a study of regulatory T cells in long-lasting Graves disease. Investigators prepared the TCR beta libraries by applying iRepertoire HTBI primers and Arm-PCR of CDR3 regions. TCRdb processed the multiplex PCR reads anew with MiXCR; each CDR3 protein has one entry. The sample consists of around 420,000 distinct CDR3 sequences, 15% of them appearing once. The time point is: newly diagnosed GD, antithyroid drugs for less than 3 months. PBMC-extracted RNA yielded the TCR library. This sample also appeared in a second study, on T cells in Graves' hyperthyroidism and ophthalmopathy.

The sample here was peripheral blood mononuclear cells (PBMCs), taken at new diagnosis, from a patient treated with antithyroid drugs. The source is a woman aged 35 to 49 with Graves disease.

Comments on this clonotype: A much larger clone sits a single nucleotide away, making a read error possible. For the CDR3, the DNA is TGTGCCAGCAGCTTGGCGGGAGGCTTGGGGACCCAGTACTTC. Its translation is CASSLAGGLGTQYF. V usage is TRBV7-2 and J usage is TRBJ2-1; 8 bases are shared with TRBD2. The DNA matches TRBJ2-5 better at its end, which makes the J call doubtful. This CDR3 spans 14 amino acids. CDR1 SGHTA and CDR2 FQGNSA come from the germline V gene.

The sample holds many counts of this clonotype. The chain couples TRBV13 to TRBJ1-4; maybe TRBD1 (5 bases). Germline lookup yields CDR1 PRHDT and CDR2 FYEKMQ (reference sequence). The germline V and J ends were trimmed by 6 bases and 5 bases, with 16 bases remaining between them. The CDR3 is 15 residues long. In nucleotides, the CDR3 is TGTGCCAGCAGAGTCCGACCGGGGCCGAATGAAAAACTGTTTTTT. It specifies CASRVRPGPNEKLFF.

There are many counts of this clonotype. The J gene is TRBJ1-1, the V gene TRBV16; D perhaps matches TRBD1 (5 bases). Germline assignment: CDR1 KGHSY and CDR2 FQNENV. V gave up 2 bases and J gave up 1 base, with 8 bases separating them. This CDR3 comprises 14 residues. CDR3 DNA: TGTGCCAGCAGCCAACGCCAGGGGAACACTGAAGCTTTCTTT. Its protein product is CASSQRQGNTEAFF.

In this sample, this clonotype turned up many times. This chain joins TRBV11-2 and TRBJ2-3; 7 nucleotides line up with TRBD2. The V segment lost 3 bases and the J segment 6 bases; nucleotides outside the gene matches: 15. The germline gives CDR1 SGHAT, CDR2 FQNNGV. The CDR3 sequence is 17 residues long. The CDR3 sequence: CASSLGIGGRAKDTQYF. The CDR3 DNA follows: TGTGCCAGCAGCTTGGGAATTGGTGGGAGGGCCAAGGATACGCAGTATTTT.

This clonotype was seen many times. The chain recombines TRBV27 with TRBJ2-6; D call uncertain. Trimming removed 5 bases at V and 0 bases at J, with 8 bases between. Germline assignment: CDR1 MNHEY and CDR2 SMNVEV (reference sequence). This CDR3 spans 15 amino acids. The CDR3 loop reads CASSTTGSGANVLTF. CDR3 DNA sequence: TGTGCCAGCAGTACGACGGGCTCTGGGGCCAACGTCCTGACTTTC.

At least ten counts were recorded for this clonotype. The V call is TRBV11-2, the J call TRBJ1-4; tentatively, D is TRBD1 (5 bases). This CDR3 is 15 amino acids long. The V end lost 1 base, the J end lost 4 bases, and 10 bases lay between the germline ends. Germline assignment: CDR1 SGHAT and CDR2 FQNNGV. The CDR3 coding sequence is TGTGCCAGCAGCTTAGGGGGGACCAATAATGAAAAACTGTTTTTT. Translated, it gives CASSLGGTNNEKLFF.

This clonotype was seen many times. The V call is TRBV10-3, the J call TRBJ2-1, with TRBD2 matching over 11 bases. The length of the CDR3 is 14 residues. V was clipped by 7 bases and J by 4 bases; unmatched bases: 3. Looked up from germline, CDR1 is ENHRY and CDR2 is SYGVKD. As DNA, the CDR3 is TGTGCCATCAAAGGGACTAGCGGTTACAATGAGCAGTTCTTC. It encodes CAIKGTSGYNEQFF.

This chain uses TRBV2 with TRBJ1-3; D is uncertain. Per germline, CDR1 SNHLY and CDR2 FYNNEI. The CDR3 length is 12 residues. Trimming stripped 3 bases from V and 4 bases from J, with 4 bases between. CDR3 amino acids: CASSELGNTIYF. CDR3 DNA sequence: TGTGCCAGCAGTGAGTTAGGAAACACCATATATTTT.